This entry concerns a single TCR beta chain. Its specificity is not known. The source of the sample is a study of post-analysis software for immune sequencing data. Notes on the study in general: Multiple sclerosis patients showed significantly lower normalized Chao1 diversity than controls did.

CDR3 length equals 14 residues. Trimming took 1 base from V and 8 from J, leaving 12 bases between them. Libraries were made from TCR beta cDNA, and they carried unique molecular identifiers. T cells numbering roughly 1 to 10 million yielded cDNA molecules that totaled approximately 500,000. TCRdb re-called the PCR reads through MiXCR, storing one row per CDR3 protein. Seen here are about 160,000 distinct CDR3 sequences, approximately 35% observed once, and the top ten hold roughly 28%. The J gene is TRBJ2-1, the V gene TRBV12-3 or TRBV12-4; no clear D. This sequence originates from a girl aged 5-17 years with multiple sclerosis. The material sequenced was blood, taken after autologous hematopoietic stem cell transplantation. The CDR3 nucleotides read TGTGCCAGCAGTTTAGTAGGAGCCACCGATGAGCAGTTCTTC. Translated: CASSLVGATDEQFF.